This T cell receptor (beta chain) originates from a study of glioma-infiltrating T cells. Findings of the study overall: Gliomas, especially low-grade, showed above-expected tissue-blood divergence; non-neoplastic patients showed below.

The CDR3 covers 16 residues. Per the germline V gene, CDR1 is SGHRS and CDR2 is YFSETQ. Amplification of TCR alpha and beta CDR3 regions from RNA used iRepertoire nested multiplex PCR. In TCRdb, the multiplex PCR reads were re-called with MiXCR into one record per CDR3 protein. Altogether some 40,000 distinct CDR3 sequences are present, under 25% being singletons, with the ten largest covering approximately 6.4%. Notes on this clonotype: What it binds is unknown. The junction differs from germline at one of its ends, possibly a read error.

The J gene is TRBJ1-1, the V gene TRBV5-1; D unresolved. This TCR was recovered from a human donor with low-grade glioma or glioblastoma, undergoing nonglioma brain surgery, or in good health (not recorded which). What was sequenced was glioma tissue, nonneoplastic brain tissue, or PBMCs (not recorded which). CDR3 sequence (DNA): TGCGCCAGCAGCTTGGGTATCTGGCGGTTGAACACTAAAGCTTTCTTT. As protein: CASSLGIWRLNTKAFF.